This T cell receptor beta chain emerged from a study of PD-1 blockade in classical Hodgkin lymphoma. Looking at the study overall: The patients were dosed with nivolumab 3 mg/kg, infused intravenously every 2 weeks.

Only in-frame clones appear in the TCRdb table, and some are missing; sequencing was by immunoSEQ multiplex PCR. The sample lists around 28,000 clones, approximately 87% seen once, with roughly 22% in the top ten. There are 15 residues in the CDR3. Germline values: CDR1 MNHEY, CDR2 SVGAGI. The patients all showed relapse after autologous stem cell transplantation, while their brentuximab vedotin exposure varied. Classification of best responses gave complete response, partial response or progressive disease. General observations from the study: Complete responders had baseline diversity similar to newly diagnosed patients. Newly diagnosed patients reportedly had lower baseline TCR diversity than healthy donors.

On this clone itself: Antigen: not known. Germline and junction disagree at one end, which may indicate a read error.

The chain combines TRBV6-5 with TRBJ1-2; maybe TRBD1 (5 bases). The source is a human donor with classical Hodgkin lymphoma. This material consisted of peripheral blood mononuclear cells (PBMCs), taken before the second cycle of nivolumab. Here the CDR3 reads CAISGLGPSAPGYTF. DNA for the CDR3: TGTGCCATCAGTGGCCTGGGACCGTCCGCTCCCGGCTACACCTTC.